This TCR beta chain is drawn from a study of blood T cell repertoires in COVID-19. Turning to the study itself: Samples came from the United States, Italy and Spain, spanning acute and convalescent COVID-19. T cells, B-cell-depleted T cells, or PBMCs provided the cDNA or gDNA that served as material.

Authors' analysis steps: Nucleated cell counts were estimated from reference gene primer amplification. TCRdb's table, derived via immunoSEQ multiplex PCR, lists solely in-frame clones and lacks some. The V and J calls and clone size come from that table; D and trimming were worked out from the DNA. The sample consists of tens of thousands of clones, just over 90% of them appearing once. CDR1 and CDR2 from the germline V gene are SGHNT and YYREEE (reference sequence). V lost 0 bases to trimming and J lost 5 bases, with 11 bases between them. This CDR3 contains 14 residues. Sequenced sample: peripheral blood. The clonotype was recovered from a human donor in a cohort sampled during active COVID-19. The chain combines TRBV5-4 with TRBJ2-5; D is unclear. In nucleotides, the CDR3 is TGTGCCAGCAGCTTGGGCGAAAAAACGGAGACCCAGTACTTC. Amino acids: CASSLGEKTETQYF.